This T cell receptor (beta chain) emerged from a study of early T cells in non-severe SARS-CoV-2 infection. TCRdb independently ran MiXCR on the 5' RACE reads; one entry per CDR3 protein. Of under 40,000 distinct CDR3 sequences in the sample, roughly 6% were seen once. The CDR3 spans 15 residues. Losses at the gene ends were 3 bases for V and 7 bases for J; bases not matched to a gene: 13. From germline, CDR1 is SGHRS and CDR2 YFSETQ. In this sample, this clonotype turned up a few times. The source of this sequence is an adult who was a healthcare worker with PCR-confirmed SARS-CoV-2 infection or an uninfected control (not recorded which). Input material: whole blood. V and J are TRBV5-1 and TRBJ2-7; 7 bases line up with TRBD1. CDR3 loop: CASSSSTGTRGEQYF. The CDR3 DNA reads TGCGCCAGCAGCTCTTCGACAGGGACCAGGGGAGAGCAGTACTTC. Based on the CDR3 plus reference TRBV5-1 and TRBJ2-7, the full variable domain is KAGVTQTPRYLIKTRGQQVTLSCSPISGHRSVSWYQQTPGQGLQFLFEYFSETQRNKGNFPGRFSGRQFSNSRSEMNVSTLELGDSALYLCASSSSTGTRGEQYFGPGTRLTVT.